This T cell receptor (beta chain) comes out of a study of blood T cell repertoires in COVID-19. This clone has a single count. Clones were read by immunoSEQ multiplex PCR, and TCRdb kept only the in-frame ones, dropping some. The sample includes around 140,000 clones, 85% to 90% seen only once; the top ten take around 15%. The TCR originated in a young man with COVID-19, enrolled during active disease. Material for sequencing was peripheral blood.

CDR3 residues: CASSWTPGHQNTEAFF. The CDR3 region has the DNA TGTGCCAGCAGTTGGACACCGGGACACCAGAACACTGAAGCTTTCTTT. V gene TRBV6-2 or TRBV6-3 combines with J gene TRBJ1-1; maybe TRBD1 (6 bases). V dropped 4 bases and J dropped 1 base, with 16 bases sitting between them. The CDR3 covers 16 residues. Germline V gene lookup returns CDR1 MNHEY and CDR2 SVGEGT.